Below are 20 T cell receptor beta chains sequenced from a single sample in a study of T cells in Graves' hyperthyroidism and ophthalmopathy (dated by TCRdb to about 2019). Library prep was done by multiplex PCR. Sequenced using an Illumina HiSeq 2000. Amplification of TCR beta CDR3 regions was carried out from RNA transcripts. For the first round of RT-PCR on the TCR CDR3, the HTBI primer set was used together with the Qiagen OneStep RT-PCR kit. TCRdb redid the processing of the public reads, applying fastp at Q25 and MiXCR, and retained in-frame beta chains. Entries that share a CDR3 protein sequence are merged under the most common genes and DNA. Here the sample has hundreds of thousands of distinct CDR3 sequences; about 14% occur a single time. Jointly, the top ten make up 3.5% to 4.5% of the sample. The sequenced material came from blood. These receptors originate from a woman in her thirties or forties with Graves' ophthalmopathy.

DNA for the CDR3: TGTGCCAGCAGACCTCAGGGGAATCCACCCCTCCACTTT. It codes for CASRPQGNPPLHF. The chain carries TRBV28 and TRBJ1-6, with D possibly being TRBD1 (6 bases). Per the germline V gene, CDR1 is MDHEN and CDR2 is SYDVKM. Trimming took 6 bases from V and 11 from J, leaving 14 bases between them. The CDR3 is 13 residues long. The entire variable domain, with the rest obtained from reference TRBV28 and TRBJ1-6, is as follows: DVKVTQSSRYLVKRTGEKVFLECVQDMDHENMFWYRQDPGLGLRLIYFSYDVKMKEKGDIPEGYSVSREKKERFSLILESASTNQTSMYLCASRPQGNPPLHFGNGTRLTVT.

In this sample, this clonotype turned up many times. The chain joins TRBV5-1 to TRBJ1-1; tentatively, D is TRBD1 (6 bases). The V gene's germline CDR1 is SGHRS and CDR2 YFSETQ. The CDR3 loop spans 14 amino acids. Trimming removed 5 bases at V and 0 bases at J, with 11 bases between. CDR3 amino acids: CASRETGLNTEAFF. The CDR3 DNA follows: TGCGCCAGCAGAGAGACAGGTCTGAACACTGAAGCTTTCTTT. The variable domain in full, with the rest retrieved from reference TRBV5-1 and TRBJ1-1, is KAGVTQTPRYLIKTRGQQVTLSCSPISGHRSVSWYQQTPGQGLQFLFEYFSETQRNKGNFPGRFSGRQFSNSRSEMNVSTLELGDSALYLCASRETGLNTEAFFGQGTRLTVV.

This clonotype was found once. The chain uses TRBV2 and TRBJ1-6; TRBD1 matches at 9 bases. Trimming took 4 bases from V and 3 from J; bases not matched to a gene: 1. Germline V lookup: CDR1 SNHLY, CDR2 FYNNEI. The CDR3 runs to 15 residues. The CDR3, as DNA: TGTGCCAGCAGTGCGGACAGGGGCTATAATTCACCCCTCCACTTT. It yields the protein CASSADRGYNSPLHF.

This clonotype was detected ten times or more. This may come from a read error, since a much larger clone is one base off. The chain recombines TRBV19 with TRBJ1-5; TRBD1 matches at 7 bases. The CDR3 contains 15 residues. Germline loops: CDR1 LNHDA, CDR2 SQIVND (reference sequence). The CDR3 spells CAISRGTVGNQPQHF. The CDR3 nucleotides read TGTGCCATTAGTCGTGGGACAGTGGGCAATCAGCCCCAGCATTTT.

This clonotype has a handful of counts. The genes are TRBV4-1 and TRBJ2-7, with 11 bases fitting TRBD2. V lost 5 bases to trimming and J lost 2 bases; unmatched junction nucleotides: 8. CDR3 length equals 16 residues. From germline, CDR1 is MGHRA and CDR2 YSYEKL. DNA of the CDR3: TGCGCCAGCAGCTACTCGACTAGCGGGACTGCCTACGAGCAGTACTTC. Translated: CASSYSTSGTAYEQYF.

This clonotype came up many times. This chain uses TRBV12-3 or TRBV12-4 with TRBJ2-7, with unresolved D. The CDR3 is 14 residues long. The V and J ends lost 6 bases and 3 bases respectively, with 15 bases between them. Written as DNA, the CDR3 is TGTGCCAGCAGCGCGCAAGGCCCTCTCTACGAGCAGTACTTC. Amino acids: CASSAQGPLYEQYF.

This clonotype was detected many times. This chain joins TRBV7-2 and TRBJ2-5, with TRBD1 as a possible D gene (5 bases). V shed 1 base and J shed 2 bases, with 8 bases lying between them. CDR3 length equals 14 residues. Germline lookup yields CDR1 SGHTA and CDR2 FQGNSA. CDR3 amino acids: CASSLGTLQETQYF. CDR3 nucleotide sequence: TGTGCCAGCAGCTTAGGGACACTTCAAGAGACCCAGTACTTC. Looking up the rest from reference TRBV7-2 and TRBJ2-5 gives the full variable domain: GAGVSQSPSNKVTEKGKDVELRCDPISGHTALYWYRQSLGQGLEFLIYFQGNSAPDKSGLPSDRFSAERTGGSVSTLTIQRTQQEDSAVYLCASSLGTLQETQYFGPGTRLLVL.

CDR3 nucleotides: TGTGCCAGCAGCGCTCCCGAGACAGGGGGCTCCGGGGAGCTGTTTTTT. Translation: CASSAPETGGSGELFF. V and J are TRBV11-1 and TRBJ2-2, with TRBD1 matching 10 bases. The ends lost 5 bases at V and 6 bases at J; junction bases unmatched: 9. Germline CDR1 is SGHAT and CDR2 is FQDESV (reference sequence). The CDR3 totals 16 residues. The complete variable domain, with remaining parts taken from reference TRBV11-1 and TRBJ2-2, reads EAEVAQSPRYKITEKSQAVAFWCDPISGHATLYWYRQILGQGPELLVQFQDESVVDDSQLPKDRFSAERLKGVDSTLKIQPAELGDSAMYLCASSAPETGGSGELFFGEGSRLTVL.

The CDR3 reads CASSGTSGSDEQYF. The CDR3 DNA reads as TGTGCCAGCAGCGGGACTAGCGGGAGCGACGAGCAGTACTTC. The chain employs TRBV6-1 and TRBJ2-7, with 14 nucleotides matching TRBD2. Per the germline V gene, CDR1 is MNHNS and CDR2 is SASEGT. The CDR3 length is 14 residues. V trimming: 6 bases; J trimming: 5 bases; junction bases outside the gene matches: 3.

CDR3 amino acids: CASSVDPNTGELFF. DNA of the CDR3: TGTGCCAGCAGCGTAGATCCGAACACCGGGGAGCTGTTTTTT. The genes are TRBV9 and TRBJ2-2; D not resolved. V was trimmed by 0 bases and J by 0 bases, leaving 3 bases between them. The CDR3 is 14 residues long. Germline V gene lookup returns CDR1 SGDLS and CDR2 YYNGEE.

This clonotype was counted many times. V usage is TRBV24-1 and J usage is TRBJ2-2; D unclear. The ends were cut back, 7 bases at V and 0 bases at J, with 5 bases in the middle. The CDR3 contains 13 residues. Germline V gene sequence: CDR1 KGHDR, CDR2 SFDVKD. The CDR3 region is CATRETNTGELFF. The CDR3 DNA is TGTGCCACCAGGGAAACGAACACCGGGGAGCTGTTTTTT.

This clonotype was found many times. The rearrangement joins TRBV12-3 or TRBV12-4 to TRBJ1-5; perhaps TRBD1 as D (5 bases). The CDR3 runs 12 residues. With 6 bases removed from V and 9 bases from J, the gap between germline ends came to 12 bases. The CDR3 reads CASSLPQGPQHF. The CDR3 DNA reads as TGTGCCAGCAGCCTCCCCCAGGGGCCCCAGCATTTT.

This clonotype has ten or more counts. This sequence joins TRBV6-5 and TRBJ1-1; a weak D match, TRBD1 (5 bases). Trimming stripped 0 bases from V and 8 bases from J, with 13 bases between. CDR1 and CDR2 (germline): MNHEY, SVGAGI. The CDR3 is 14 amino acids. CDR3 sequence: CASSYSSRVGEAFF. CDR3 DNA: TGTGCCAGCAGTTACTCAAGCAGGGTTGGAGAAGCTTTCTTT.

This clonotype was counted between two and nine times. The chain is built from TRBV4-2 and TRBJ2-7; D is ambiguous. With 5 bases removed from V and 4 bases from J, the gap between germline ends came to 18 bases. CDR1 is LGHNA and CDR2 is YNFKEQ in the germline V gene. This CDR3 comprises 15 residues. The CDR3 bases are TGTGCCAGCAGCAAGACCCTCTCTGAAGATTACGAGCAGTACTTC. Amino acids: CASSKTLSEDYEQYF.

At least ten counts were recorded for this clonotype. The chain employs TRBV6-5 and TRBJ2-7; 8 bases agree with TRBD2. The germline V gene encodes CDR1 MNHEY and CDR2 SVGAGI. The CDR3 consists of 14 residues. The trim removed 6 bases at V and 2 bases at J, leaving 6 bases unmatched. CDR3 region: CASRAGVDTYEQYF. The DNA of the CDR3 is TGTGCCAGCAGAGCGGGAGTGGATACCTACGAGCAGTACTTC.

With regard to this clonotype: Since a much larger clone is just one base distant, this may be a read error. J is TRBJ1-1 and V is TRBV12-3 or TRBV12-4; D gene unclear. CDR3 size: 14 residues. Between the trimmed V and J ends, which lost 3 bases and 4 bases, there was a span of 12 bases. The chain's CDR3 is CASSLTHGITEAFF. The CDR3 nucleotides are TGTGCCAGCAGTTTGACCCACGGGATCACTGAAGCTTTCTTT.

There are many counts of this clonotype. This sequence joins TRBV12-3 or TRBV12-4 and TRBJ2-5, with D maybe TRBD2 (5 bases). This CDR3 comprises 13 residues. V lost 3 bases and J lost 5, with 10 bases in between. CDR3 bases: TGTGCCAGCAGTTTCGAGGGCGGGGAGACCCAGTACTTC. Translation: CASSFEGGETQYF.

This clonotype was counted many times. The chain recombines TRBV6-2 or TRBV6-3 with TRBJ1-1; D is ambiguous. The germline V gene encodes CDR1 MNHEY and CDR2 SVGEGT. V was trimmed by 0 bases and J by 7 bases, leaving 9 bases between them. This CDR3 is built from 13 residues. In DNA form, the CDR3 reads TGTGCCAGCAGTTACTCCGGCAGACTTGAAGCTTTCTTT. Encoded protein: CASSYSGRLEAFF.

This clonotype was found many times. The rearrangement links TRBV6-5 to TRBJ2-7, with D maybe TRBD1 (5 bases). The germline V and J ends were trimmed by 4 bases and 5 bases, with 15 bases remaining between them. The CDR3 loop spans 14 amino acids. Germline V gene sequence: CDR1 MNHEY, CDR2 SVGAGI. The CDR3 DNA sequence: TGTGCCAGCAGTTTATATGACAGACCACACGAGCAGTACTTC. This gives the protein CASSLYDRPHEQYF.

In its sample, this clonotype was seen many times. This sequence joins TRBV7-2 and TRBJ2-5, with no clear D. V was cut by 5 bases and J by 5 bases, with 12 bases left in between. This CDR3 has 13 residues. Germline lookup yields CDR1 SGHTA and CDR2 FQGNSA. This CDR3 reads CASSQSSGETQYF. The CDR3 DNA reads TGTGCCAGCAGCCAGAGCAGTGGGGAGACCCAGTACTTC.